This passage covers 28 T cell receptor beta chains from one sample sequenced in a study of blood T cell repertoires in COVID-19. Repertoires were generated with immunoSEQ multiplex PCR, while TCRdb's copy carries only in-frame clones and drops some. There are approximately 170,000 clones in the sample; roughly 84% occur only once, and around 9.9% lies in the top ten. The sequenced sample was peripheral blood. The source is a man between 65 and 85 years old with active or convalescent COVID-19.

The rearrangement uses TRBV5-1 and TRBJ1-4; possibly TRBD1 for D (5 bases). This CDR3 region has 13 residues. Trimming removed 4 bases from V and 6 bases from J, with 10 bases in between. CDR1 is SGHRS, CDR2 YFSETQ, per germline. In DNA form, the CDR3 reads TGCGCCAGCAGCGAGCCGGGGGATGAAAAACTGTTTTTT. It translates to CASSEPGDEKLFF.

The chain has TRBV15 and TRBJ2-2; D possibly corresponds to TRBD2 (5 bases). V was pared by 9 bases and J by 2 bases, with 16 bases between. Per germline, CDR1 LNHNV and CDR2 YYDKDF (reference sequence). The CDR3 extends over 15 amino acids. The CDR3 here is CATTRGLENTGELFF. Here the CDR3 DNA reads TGTGCCACGACCCGCGGGCTCGAAAACACCGGGGAGCTGTTTTTT.

This clone appeared a single time. The V and J genes are TRBV9 and TRBJ1-1; D unclear. V was cut by 3 bases and J by 2 bases, with 14 bases left in between. Germline CDR1 SGDLS, CDR2 YYNGEE. The CDR3 spans 15 residues. The CDR3 reads CASSAHSSLNTEAFF. CDR3 nucleotides: TGTGCCAGCAGCGCCCACAGCTCTCTAAACACTGAAGCTTTCTTT.

This chain links TRBV10-1 with TRBJ1-5; D is possibly TRBD1 (5 bases). This CDR3 has 14 amino acids. CDR1 and CDR2 from the germline V gene are WNHNN and SYGVQD (reference sequence). V gave up 0 bases and J gave up 6 bases, with 9 bases separating them. The CDR3 loop reads CASSESGEVQPQHF. The CDR3 DNA reads TGCGCCAGCAGTGAGTCGGGGGAGGTTCAGCCCCAGCATTTT.

V and J are TRBV19 and TRBJ2-1; no reliable D call. The V gene's germline CDR1 is LNHDA and CDR2 SQIVND (reference sequence). The CDR3 totals 15 residues. Between the trimmed V and J ends, which lost 6 bases and 0 bases, there was a span of 12 bases. CDR3 in amino acids: CASSDTVRSYNEQFF. The CDR3 DNA reads TGTGCCAGTAGCGACACAGTCCGCTCCTACAATGAGCAGTTCTTC.

This chain links TRBV7-2 with TRBJ2-2, with a possible D match to TRBD1 (5 bases). This CDR3 is 13 amino acids long. The germline V gene has CDR1 SGHTA and CDR2 FQGNSA. V lost 6 bases, J lost 4 bases, and 9 bases lay in between. CDR3 bases: TGTGCCAGCAGGAAGGGGTTCACCGGGGAGCTGTTTTTT. This gives the protein CASRKGFTGELFF.

The genes are TRBV7-3 and TRBJ2-3; 10 positions match TRBD2. The CDR3 is 17 amino acids. Losses at the gene ends were 5 bases for V and 7 bases for J; bases not matched to a gene: 15. Germline values: CDR1 SGHTA, CDR2 FQGTGA. The CDR3 here is CASSPRQASGSRNTQYF. CDR3 nucleotide sequence: TGTGCCAGCAGCCCCCGCCAGGCTAGCGGGAGTAGGAATACGCAGTATTTT.

The chain links TRBV9 to TRBJ2-1; 7 positions agree with TRBD2. The germline V gene has CDR1 SGDLS and CDR2 YYNGEE. Germline trimming cut 3 bases from V and 2 bases from J; bases unmatched to any gene: 11. The CDR3 runs 17 residues. CDR3 protein: CASSAVAGRGTYNEQFF. The CDR3 coding sequence is TGTGCCAGCAGCGCCGTAGCGGGCCGAGGGACCTACAATGAGCAGTTCTTC.

The V and J genes are TRBV2 and TRBJ2-1, with TRBD1 matching 7 bases. The CDR3 is 16 residues long. The V gene's germline CDR1 is SNHLY and CDR2 FYNNEI. V shed 5 bases, J shed 1 base, and the junction held 8 bases outside the gene matches. The CDR3 sequence is CASSSRTGGSYNEQFF. Written as DNA, the CDR3 is TGTGCCAGCAGTTCCAGGACAGGAGGTTCCTACAATGAGCAGTTCTTC.

This chain connects TRBV28 to TRBJ2-1; 12 bases are a match to TRBD2. This CDR3 spans 16 amino acids. Germline CDR1 is MDHEN and CDR2 is SYDVKM. V lost 5 bases and J lost 8; bases outside the gene matches: 10. CDR3: CASSTPASGRAHEQFF. CDR3 DNA sequence: TGTGCCAGCAGTACCCCGGCTAGCGGGAGGGCCCATGAGCAGTTCTTC. Looking up the rest from reference TRBV28 and TRBJ2-1 gives the full variable domain: DVKVTQSSRYLVKRTGEKVFLECVQDMDHENMFWYRQDPGLGLRLIYFSYDVKMKEKGDIPEGYSVSREKKERFSLILESASTNQTSMYLCASSTPASGRAHEQFFGPGTRLTVL.

The genes are TRBV9 and TRBJ2-7; possible D gene TRBD2, 7 bases. Germline CDR1 SGDLS, CDR2 YYNGEE. Trimming left V 0 bases short and J 4 bases short, with 17 bases between. This CDR3 comprises 16 residues. The CDR3 here is CASSVDPGGGAYEQYF. CDR3 coding DNA: TGTGCCAGCAGCGTAGACCCCGGAGGGGGGGCATACGAGCAGTACTTC.

This chain links TRBV29-1 with TRBJ2-1, with TRBD2 matching 7 bases. Germline V gene lookup returns CDR1 SQVTM and CDR2 ANQGSEA. V dropped 6 bases and J dropped 4; count of bases not matched to a gene: 6. This CDR3 is 13 amino acids long. CDR3: CSVDSSGYNEQFF. The CDR3 bases are TGCAGCGTCGACTCTAGCGGTTACAATGAGCAGTTCTTC.

V is TRBV6-5 and J is TRBJ1-6; D gene ambiguous. Germline values: CDR1 MNHEY, CDR2 SVGAGI. CDR3 size: 15 residues. V was shortened by 4 bases and J by 4 bases, with 11 bases between the two germline ends. The CDR3 bases are TGTGCCAGCAGTTTGCAGGCATTTTATAATTCACCCCTCCACTTT. This translates into CASSLQAFYNSPLHF.

This clone was counted a few times. V is TRBV30 and J is TRBJ1-6; possible D gene TRBD1, 5 bases. The CDR3 loop spans 13 amino acids. Germline CDR1 and CDR2: GTSNPN and SVGIG (reference sequence). V was pared by 5 bases and J by 13 bases, with 18 bases between. The DNA of the CDR3 is TGTGCCTGGGACAGTGGCCTCCCTGGGCCCCTCCACTTT. Its translation: CAWDSGLPGPLHF.

The V gene is TRBV25-1, the J gene TRBJ1-2; perhaps TRBD1 as D (6 bases). V shed 1 base and J shed 8 bases, with 14 bases lying between them. CDR1 and CDR2 from the germline V gene are MGHDK and SYGVNS. The CDR3 has 14 residues. The CDR3 spells CASSEWDTERGYTF. The CDR3 DNA reads as TGTGCCAGCAGTGAATGGGACACCGAACGGGGCTACACCTTC.

In this sample, this clone turned up once. This sequence joins TRBV7-3 and TRBJ2-1; D may be TRBD2 (5 bases). CDR3 length: 17 amino acids. The V gene lost 5 bases and the J gene lost 4 bases, with 21 bases spanning the gap. Germline values: CDR1 SGHTA, CDR2 FQGTGA. The CDR3 bases are TGTGCCAGCAGCCACACACCGGGCGGTGAGGGTTACAATGAGCAGTTCTTC. Encoded protein: CASSHTPGGEGYNEQFF. Using reference TRBV7-3 and TRBJ2-1 for the parts outside the CDR3, the full variable domain is GAGVSQTPSNKVTEKGKYVELRCDPISGHTALYWYRQSLGQGPEFLIYFQGTGAADDSGLPNDRFFAVRPEGSVSTLKIQRTERGDSAVYLCASSHTPGGEGYNEQFFGPGTRLTVL.

This clone showed up just once. The gene calls are TRBV11-1 and TRBJ2-7, with 8 bases identical to TRBD1. V dropped 5 bases and J dropped 3; count of bases not matched to a gene: 3. There are 13 residues in the CDR3. The germline gives CDR1 SGHAT, CDR2 FQDESV (reference sequence). This CDR3 is CASSPTGGYEQYF. The CDR3 DNA reads as TGTGCCAGCAGCCCAACAGGGGGCTACGAGCAGTACTTC.

The V gene is TRBV19, the J gene TRBJ2-2; D is perhaps TRBD2 (6 bases). Germline lookup yields CDR1 LNHDA and CDR2 SQIVND (reference sequence). The CDR3 has 17 residues. Trimming removed 5 bases at V and 0 bases at J, with 16 bases between. Written as DNA, the CDR3 is TGTGCCAGTAGTTCTTTGGGGGGAGGTTCGAACACCGGGGAGCTGTTTTTT. Protein sequence: CASSSLGGGSNTGELFF.

The gene calls are TRBV7-9 and TRBJ1-5; tentative D call: TRBD1 (5 bases). V shed 5 bases and J shed 2 bases, with 7 bases lying between them. CDR3 length: 13 amino acids. The germline V gene has CDR1 SEHNR and CDR2 FQNEAQ (reference sequence). The CDR3 DNA follows: TGTGCCAGCAGCCAAGGGGGCAATCAGCCCCAGCATTTT. It encodes CASSQGGNQPQHF.

The chain recombines TRBV4-3 with TRBJ2-2; D perhaps matches TRBD1 (6 bases). Germline V lookup: CDR1 LGHNA, CDR2 YSLEER. The CDR3 extends over 14 amino acids. Trimming removed 3 bases at V and 5 bases at J, with 10 bases between. CDR3 region: CASSHTTGTGELFF. The CDR3, as DNA: TGCGCCAGCAGCCATACGACAGGTACCGGGGAGCTGTTTTTT.

The chain joins TRBV18 to TRBJ1-4, with 8 bases matching TRBD1. CDR1 is KGHSH, CDR2 LQKENI, per germline. With 2 bases clipped from V and 7 bases from J, the junction kept 0 bases outside the gene matches. CDR3 length equals 13 residues. The CDR3 DNA sequence: TGTGCCAGCTCACCAGGACAGGGTGAAAAACTGTTTTTT. This sequence encodes CASSPGQGEKLFF.

The chain has TRBV7-9 and TRBJ2-7; tentative D call: TRBD1 (6 bases). CDR1 is SEHNR and CDR2 is FQNEAQ in the germline V gene (reference sequence). Trimming left V 4 bases short and J 0 bases short, with 13 bases between. CDR3 length: 15 residues. The CDR3 protein is CASSSDRISSYEQYF. The CDR3 nucleotides read TGTGCCAGCAGCTCCGACAGGATAAGCTCCTACGAGCAGTACTTC. The entire variable domain, with the rest obtained from reference TRBV7-9 and TRBJ2-7, is as follows: DTGVSQNPRHKITKRGQNVTFRCDPISEHNRLYWYRQTLGQGPEFLTYFQNEAQLEKSRLLSDRFSAERPKGSFSTLEIQRTEQGDSAMYLCASSSDRISSYEQYFGPGTRLTVT.

The gene calls are TRBV6-5 and TRBJ1-2; a possible D gene is TRBD1 (5 bases). V was clipped by 2 bases and J by 5 bases, with 12 bases between them. Per the germline V gene, CDR1 is MNHEY and CDR2 is SVGAGI. The CDR3 length is 14 residues. The CDR3 spells CASSYNRNEYGYTF. The CDR3 DNA reads TGTGCCAGCAGTTACAACAGGAATGAATATGGCTACACCTTC.

This chain uses TRBV29-1 with TRBJ2-7; D remains ambiguous. CDR1 and CDR2 from the germline V gene are SQVTM and ANQGSEA. This CDR3 is 12 amino acids long. Deletions cut 4 bases from V and 1 base from J, with 8 bases between. The CDR3 spells CSVGGASYEQYF. The DNA of the CDR3 is TGCAGCGTTGGAGGTGCTTCCTACGAGCAGTACTTC.

The CDR3 nucleotides are TGTGCCAGCAGCCCGGGGGGGTCTACGTTAGCTAACTATGGCTACACCTTC. It encodes CASSPGGSTLANYGYTF. This chain links TRBV9 with TRBJ1-2, with D maybe TRBD1 (5 bases). Germline V gene sequence: CDR1 SGDLS, CDR2 YYNGEE. The CDR3 covers 17 residues. V was trimmed by 4 bases and J by 0 bases, leaving 19 bases between them.

The rearrangement uses TRBV5-4 and TRBJ2-3, with TRBD1 identical over 8 bases. The CDR3 has 16 residues. Germline CDR1 reads SGHNT; CDR2 reads YYREEE (reference sequence). V shed 4 bases, J shed 3 bases, and the junction held 10 bases outside the gene matches. CDR3 in amino acids: CASSPQGDGGTDTQYF. The CDR3 bases are TGTGCCAGCAGCCCACAGGGGGACGGCGGAACAGATACGCAGTATTTT.

Only a few counts were recorded for this clone. The V and J genes are TRBV4-1 and TRBJ2-1, with TRBD2 matching 10 bases. Trimming took 0 bases from V and 9 from J; bases not matched to a gene: 5. CDR1 is MGHRA, CDR2 YSYEKL, per germline. The CDR3 length is 15 residues. CDR3 DNA: TGCGCCAGCAGCCAAGACGAGCGGGGGGGCTTTGAGCAGTTCTTC. Its protein is CASSQDERGGFEQFF.

V is TRBV28 and J is TRBJ2-7; 9 bases are shared with TRBD2. The ends lost 4 bases at V and 4 bases at J; junction bases unmatched: 8. The CDR3 extends over 15 amino acids. CDR1 and CDR2 (germline): MDHEN, SYDVKM. The CDR3 DNA reads as TGTGCCAGCAGTTCCCCGGGACTAGCAAAATACGAGCAGTACTTC. It yields the protein CASSSPGLAKYEQYF.